The 21 T cell receptor beta chains below were found in one sample sequenced in a study of shared clonotypes between healthy human individuals (dated by TCRdb to the early 2020s). The protocol used for the library was the immunoSEQ multiplex PCR assay. TCRdb carries this immuneACCESS record with in-frame sequences only. Its versions omit some clonotypes, under half of them owing to an unresolved V gene in the studies checked, with the rest unexplained. The sample table shows 550,000 to 700,000 clones, and 73% are seen once. 1.5% to 2% of the sample comes from the top ten. Source material: memory CD4+ T cells sorted from blood. This specimen's cell subset or site label, interpreted: CD45RA-negative fraction. Receptors were obtained from a woman younger than 45 in good health.

This clone came up a few times. The chain uses TRBV6-1 and TRBJ2-3, with D unclear. Between the trimmed V and J ends, which lost 11 bases and 5 bases, there was a span of 8 bases. CDR1 is MNHNS and CDR2 is SASEGT in the germline V gene. The CDR3 runs 10 residues. CDR3 protein: CAVLRDTQYF. CDR3 sequence (DNA): TGTGCCGTCTTGCGAGATACGCAGTATTTT.

The chain links TRBV13 to TRBJ2-1; no clear D. The CDR3 has 12 residues. Trimming left V 5 bases short and J 6 bases short, with 8 bases between. Germline loops: CDR1 PRHDT, CDR2 FYEKMQ (reference sequence). DNA for the CDR3: TGTGCCAGCAGCCCATTCCCCAATGAGCAGTTCTTC. This codes for CASSPFPNEQFF. Filled out from reference TRBV13 and TRBJ2-1, the complete variable domain reads AAGVIQSPRHLIKEKRETATLKCYPIPRHDTVYWYQQGPGQDPQFLISFYEKMQSDKGSIPDRFSAQQFSDYHSELNMSSLELGDSALYFCASSPFPNEQFFGPGTRLTVL.

This rearrangement joins TRBV27 to TRBJ2-7; TRBD1 agrees at 7 bases. The CDR3 is 14 amino acids. Germline loops: CDR1 MNHEY, CDR2 SMNVEV (reference sequence). V lost 6 bases, J lost 1 base, and 6 bases stayed unmatched. The CDR3 DNA follows: TGTGCCAGCAGGTCCGGGACAGCATCCTACGAGCAGTACTTC. Translated, it gives CASRSGTASYEQYF.

In the case of this clone: Other DNA sequences in the same sample also yield this CDR3. This chain links TRBV30 with TRBJ1-1; 7 nucleotides align to TRBD1. The junction had 1 base not matched to a gene; V was cut back by 1 base and J by 2 bases. This CDR3 region has 13 residues. Germline V gene lookup returns CDR1 GTSNPN and CDR2 SVGIG (reference sequence). The CDR3 nucleotides read TGTGCCTGGAGTGGACAGGGAAACACTGAAGCTTTCTTT. Amino acid sequence: CAWSGQGNTEAFF.

A remark on this clone: Different DNA sequences within this sample yield the same CDR3. CDR3 protein: CASSQDYSGTEAFF. The CDR3 DNA reads TGTGCCAGCAGCCAAGATTACAGCGGCACTGAAGCTTTCTTT. The V gene is TRBV14, the J gene TRBJ1-1, with D unclear. Germline CDR1 reads SGHDN; CDR2 reads FVKESK. The CDR3 loop spans 14 amino acids. The V end lost 0 bases, the J end lost 4 bases, and 9 bases lay between the germline ends.

This clone was seen just once. This chain joins TRBV19 and TRBJ1-3, with D unresolved. Germline V gene sequence: CDR1 LNHDA, CDR2 SQIVND (reference sequence). The CDR3 sequence is 13 residues long. V shed 7 bases and J shed 0 bases, with 7 bases lying between them. The DNA of the CDR3 is TGTGCCAGTACCCCGTACTCTGGAAACACCATATATTTT. Translating it yields CASTPYSGNTIYF. Combining the CDR3 with reference TRBV19 and TRBJ1-3 gives the whole variable domain DGGITQSPKYLFRKEGQNVTLSCEQNLNHDAMYWYRQDPGQGLRLIYYSQIVNDFQKGDIAEGYSVSREKKESFPLTVTSAQKNPTAFYLCASTPYSGNTIYFGEGSWLTVV.

Worth noting for this clone: Other DNA sequences in this sample translate to the same CDR3. The J gene is TRBJ1-1, the V gene TRBV5-1, with 9 nucleotides matching TRBD1. V gave up 4 bases and J gave up 4 bases; unmatched junction bases: 8. This CDR3 is built from 15 residues. Germline V lookup: CDR1 SGHRS, CDR2 YFSETQ. CDR3 nucleotide sequence: TGCGCCAGCAGCCTCGGGGACAGGGATTTCACTGAAGCTTTCTTT. Translation: CASSLGDRDFTEAFF.

The J gene is TRBJ2-1, the V gene TRBV5-4; 8 nucleotides agree with TRBD1. Germline V gene data show CDR1 as SGHNT and CDR2 as YYREEE (reference sequence). The CDR3 is 16 amino acids. After removal of 5 bases from V and 0 bases from J, the junction contained 7 bases not matched to a gene. The CDR3 nucleotides are TGTGCCAGCAGTTCAGGACAGGGTGACTCCTACAATGAGCAGTTCTTC. This translates into CASSSGQGDSYNEQFF.

This clone was detected only a few times. The chain recombines TRBV6-6 with TRBJ1-5; 8 positions agree with TRBD1. CDR1 and CDR2 from the germline V gene are MNHNY and SVGAGI (reference sequence). The CDR3 is made up of 16 amino acids. The J segment lost 0 bases and the V segment lost 5 bases, leaving 6 bases of the junction unmatched. The CDR3 nucleotides read TGTGCCAGCAGTCAATCGGACAGGGTTAGCAATCAGCCCCAGCATTTT. Protein product: CASSQSDRVSNQPQHF.

J is TRBJ2-3 and V is TRBV2, with TRBD1 matching over 8 bases. The CDR3 length is 14 residues. CDR1 and CDR2 from the germline V gene are SNHLY and FYNNEI. Trimming removed 6 bases from V and 8 bases from J; junction bases left unmatched: 10. The DNA of the CDR3 is TGTGCCAGCAGCGGGGACAGGACGCCTGGTACGCAGTATTTT. This gives the protein CASSGDRTPGTQYF.

The V and J genes are TRBV5-1 and TRBJ1-3; D is undetermined. The V gene's germline CDR1 is SGHRS and CDR2 YFSETQ. This CDR3 region has 13 residues. V was cut by 5 bases and J by 3 bases, with 9 bases left in between. The CDR3 DNA is TGCGCCAGCAGAAAGGACGGTGGAAACACCATATATTTT. This translates into CASRKDGGNTIYF.

The CDR3 spells CASSLVAAGSTDTQYF. The CDR3 DNA sequence: TGCGCCAGCAGCTTGGTGGCAGCGGGTAGCACAGATACGCAGTATTTT. The V and J genes are TRBV5-1 and TRBJ2-3, with D possibly TRBD2 on 6 matching bases. CDR3 length: 16 residues. Trimming took 0 bases from V and 0 from J, leaving 11 bases between them. Germline-derived CDR1 and CDR2 are SGHRS and YFSETQ. The complete variable domain, with remaining parts taken from reference TRBV5-1 and TRBJ2-3, reads KAGVTQTPRYLIKTRGQQVTLSCSPISGHRSVSWYQQTPGQGLQFLFEYFSETQRNKGNFPGRFSGRQFSNSRSEMNVSTLELGDSALYLCASSLVAAGSTDTQYFGPGTRLTVL.

The V and J genes are TRBV29-1 and TRBJ1-2; D might be TRBD1 (6 bases). The CDR3 loop spans 12 amino acids. Germline V gene lookup returns CDR1 SQVTM and CDR2 ANQGSEA. V was cut by 5 bases and J by 8 bases, with 15 bases left in between. The CDR3 is CSVRPWQGGYTF. DNA for the CDR3: TGCAGCGTTCGGCCCTGGCAGGGGGGCTACACCTTC.

V and J are TRBV7-2 and TRBJ2-5; TRBD2 is a possible D gene (6 bases). There are 14 residues in the CDR3. CDR1 and CDR2 from the germline V gene are SGHTA and FQGNSA. V was trimmed by 2 bases and J by 9 bases, leaving 16 bases between them. Here the CDR3 DNA reads TGTGCCAGCAGCTTACTGGGACTCCTTCGTGCCCAGTACTTC. Residues: CASSLLGLLRAQYF.

This chain uses TRBV7-2 with TRBJ2-7; D is possibly TRBD2 (5 bases). Trimming left V 1 base short and J 4 bases short, with 8 bases between. Germline V gives CDR1 SGHTA, CDR2 FQGNSA. The CDR3 is made up of 13 amino acids. The CDR3 here is CASSLVERYEQYF. For the CDR3, the DNA is TGTGCCAGCAGCTTAGTCGAGCGGTACGAGCAGTACTTC.

This chain connects TRBV28 to TRBJ1-5; 9 nucleotides align to TRBD1. J was trimmed by 1 base and V by 8 bases; bases with no gene match: 6. This CDR3 spans 15 amino acids. Germline CDR1 and CDR2: MDHEN and SYDVKM. CDR3 in DNA: TGTGCCAGCGCGACGGGACAGGGAAGCAATCAGCCCCAGCATTTT. Translated, it gives CASATGQGSNQPQHF. The whole variable domain, filled in from reference TRBV28 and TRBJ1-5, reads DVKVTQSSRYLVKRTGEKVFLECVQDMDHENMFWYRQDPGLGLRLIYFSYDVKMKEKGDIPEGYSVSREKKERFSLILESASTNQTSMYLCASATGQGSNQPQHFGDGTRLSIL.

This CDR3 reads CASGWSMNTEAFF. For the CDR3, the DNA is TGTGCCAGCGGCTGGTCCATGAACACTGAAGCTTTCTTT. The chain couples TRBV25-1 to TRBJ1-1; no definite D call. Germline V CDR1 and CDR2: MGHDK, SYGVNS. Trimming took 8 bases from V and 0 from J, leaving 10 bases between them. This CDR3 spans 13 amino acids.

The chain recombines TRBV5-6 with TRBJ2-3; D is unclear. The CDR3 loop spans 14 amino acids. Germline CDR1 SGHDT, CDR2 YYEEEE. Trimming took off 1 base at V and 6 bases at J, with 12 bases between the two ends. The CDR3 region is CASSLTQLTDTQYF. CDR3 nucleotides: TGTGCCAGCAGCTTGACACAGCTTACCGATACGCAGTATTTT. Full variable domain (outside the CDR3, taken from reference TRBV5-6 and TRBJ2-3): DAGVTQSPTHLIKTRGQQVTLRCSPKSGHDTVSWYQQALGQGPQFIFQYYEEEERQRGNFPDRFSGHQFPNYSSELNVNALLLGDSALYLCASSLTQLTDTQYFGPGTRLTVL.

In this sample, this clone turned up once. This chain connects TRBV4-1 to TRBJ1-1; maybe TRBD1 (5 bases). CDR3 length equals 14 residues. The V gene lost 2 bases and the J gene lost 1 base, with 8 bases spanning the gap. Germline V gives CDR1 MGHRA, CDR2 YSYEKL. The CDR3: CASSQRQPNTEAFF. The CDR3, as DNA: TGCGCCAGCAGCCAAAGACAGCCGAACACTGAAGCTTTCTTT.

CDR3: CASSNSDVDTQYF. In DNA, the CDR3 is TGTGCCAGCTCCAACTCCGATGTAGATACGCAGTATTTT. The J gene is TRBJ2-3, the V gene TRBV6-5; D is ambiguous. The CDR3 totals 13 residues. Trimming cost V 8 bases and J 5 bases, with 14 bases left between them. Per the germline V gene, CDR1 is MNHEY and CDR2 is SVGAGI.

This rearrangement joins TRBV29-1 to TRBJ2-1; 14 bases map to TRBD2. The germline CDR1 and CDR2 sequences are SQVTM and ANQGSEA. CDR3 length: 14 amino acids. The trim removed 6 bases at V and 9 bases at J, leaving 7 bases unmatched. CDR3 loop: CSVGLAGVGAEQFF. The DNA of the CDR3 is TGCAGCGTGGGACTAGCGGGAGTGGGTGCTGAGCAGTTCTTC.